The entry that follows covers one T cell receptor beta chain sequence. Germline V lookup: CDR1 SQVTM, CDR2 ANQGSEA. The CDR3 loop spans 14 amino acids. The V and J ends lost 4 bases and 5 bases, in that order; junction bases with no gene match: 6. The sample belongs to a study of human T cells and chemical hapten exposure. The time point denotes: healthy volunteer bleed at 2 weeks. The authors extracted total RNA from unfractionated whole blood. TCRdb passed the RACE reads through MiXCR, listing each CDR3 protein once. The sample consists of around 31,000 distinct CDR3 sequences, approximately 7.4% of them appearing once.

The sequence was obtained from a human donor in good health. Some clones in this sample may be carry-over from other donors' samples. The source material was whole blood. The rearrangement links TRBV29-1 to TRBJ2-1, with TRBD2 matching 9 bases. CDR3 DNA sequence: TGCAGCGTTGTGCGGGAGGGCCGAGACAATGAGCAGTTCTTC. Protein product: CSVVREGRDNEQFF.